This TCR beta chain is drawn from a study of blood T cells in healthy people across ages. Study-level findings and limits: No one knew whether donors had CMV, which possibly confounded expanded clonotype changes. Older age coincided with a roughly linear decline in TCR beta diversity per million T cells. In long-lived donors, naive CD4+ cell counts and diversity exceeded those of aged donors.

The second PCR ran about 6 to 12 cycles with a sample-barcoded 5' primer and J-beta primers. Every single cDNA molecule received a tag from a template-switch adaptor with 12 random nucleotides. MiXCR, run by TCRdb on the 5' RACE reads, gives a single entry per CDR3 protein. This repertoire shows 1.5 million to 2 million distinct CDR3 sequences, around half found once; its top ten account for 2.1%. This clonotype occurred once. The antigen is undetermined. Germline CDR1 reads DFQATT; CDR2 reads SNEGSKA (reference sequence). V lost 3 bases, J lost 11 bases, and 12 bases stayed unmatched. The CDR3 spans 13 residues.

The V and J genes are TRBV20-1 and TRBJ2-5; 7 bases align to TRBD2. The source is a woman in her forties in good health. The source material was blood. CDR3 loop: CSARSLAEGEQYF. The CDR3 region has the DNA TGCAGTGCTAGGAGTCTAGCGGAGGGAGAGCAGTACTTC.